What follows describes a single T cell receptor beta chain. The data are from a study of technical replicates of blood from several donors. The repertoire was sequenced with immunoSEQ multiplex PCR; TCRdb's copy has only in-frame clones and lacks some. The sample shows 40,000 to 65,000 clones, roughly 86% of them seen only once. CDR1 is LGHNA, CDR2 YSLEER, per germline. This CDR3 is built from 17 residues. V was shortened by 0 bases and J by 6 bases, with 20 bases between the two germline ends. This sequence joins TRBV4-3 and TRBJ1-2, with D tentatively TRBD1 (5 bases). This receptor was identified in a human donor in good health. Some clones in this sample may be carry-over from other donors' samples. Sample: PBMCs. This CDR3 reads CASSQDNVAGRGNGYTF. As DNA, the CDR3 is TGCGCCAGCAGCCAAGATAATGTCGCCGGTAGGGGCAATGGCTACACCTTC.